This T cell receptor (beta chain) was captured in a study of T cell responses to AZD1222 COVID-19 vaccine. Study-wide results and limits: Spike-specific TCR breadth and depth were elevated following two AZD1222 doses. Possibly, clonal diversity was underestimated; donors were largely white British and included more females. CD4 TCRs linked to vaccination spanned spike, dominating at 160-218 and 743-854.

TCRdb's copy holds only in-frame clones and misses some; the assay was immunoSEQ multiplex PCR. This sample yields 130,000 to 150,000 clones, of which about nine tenths are seen a single time; approximately 1.8% belongs to the top ten. Details on this clone: Its specificity is not known.

Per the germline V gene, CDR1 is LNHDA and CDR2 is SQIVND (reference sequence). The CDR3 is 13 residues long. The germline V and J ends were trimmed by 8 bases and 0 bases, with 11 bases remaining between them. Pooled together were second doses at about 4 or about 12 weeks. The rearrangement joins TRBV19 to TRBJ2-7; weak D call: TRBD2 (5 bases). This TCR derives from an adult who received the AZD1222 COVID-19 vaccine. Here the sequenced sample was peripheral blood, taken 28 days after the second AZD1222 dose. The CDR3 spells CASARDSSYEQYF. Written as DNA, the CDR3 is TGTGCCAGTGCGAGGGATAGCTCCTACGAGCAGTACTTC.